These 5 T cell receptor beta chains share one sample of origin, sequenced in a study of long-term antiretroviral therapy in people with HIV (dated by TCRdb to between 2021 and 2024). The immunoSEQ hsTCRB v3.0 assay was used at survey level resolution to sequence the TRB variable region. Imported from immuneACCESS, the table was reduced by TCRdb to in-frame sequences with V and J called. These copies leave out some clones; in studies compared against another copy, an unresolved V gene accounts for under half, and the cause of the remainder is not known. Counted in this sample were roughly 30,000 clones; about 93% of them appeared once. The leading ten clones occupy over 6% of the sample. Sequencing used unsorted PBMCs, obtained approximately 6.5 years after starting antiretroviral therapy. The receptors originated from a woman in her 40s with HIV.

The chain's CDR3 is CASSFQTAGELFF. The CDR3 coding sequence is TGTGCCAGCAGCTTCCAGACAGCCGGGGAGCTGTTTTTT. The rearrangement uses TRBV5-4 and TRBJ2-2, with D perhaps matching TRBD1 (5 bases). Germline CDR1 is SGHNT and CDR2 is YYREEE (reference sequence). Trimming removed 2 bases from V and 6 bases from J, with 8 bases in between. The CDR3 has 13 amino acids.

CDR3 bases: TGCGCCAGCAGCCAAGTAGGGTTTTCGCGGGGTACGCAGTATTTT. It translates to CASSQVGFSRGTQYF. The rearrangement uses TRBV4-1 and TRBJ2-3; possible D gene TRBD2, 6 bases. The length of the CDR3 is 15 residues. Trimming cost V 1 base and J 8 bases, with 16 bases left between them. Germline V CDR1 and CDR2: MGHRA, YSYEKL.

This sequence joins TRBV18 and TRBJ1-6; D is uncertain. The V gene's germline CDR1 is KGHSH and CDR2 LQKENI. This CDR3 spans 15 amino acids. The V end was cut by 3 bases, the J end by 14 bases, with 20 bases between. The CDR3: CASSPMIEDLRSLHF. The CDR3 nucleotides are TGTGCCAGCTCACCCATGATCGAGGACTTAAGGTCCCTCCACTTT.

The chain uses TRBV2 and TRBJ1-1; D not resolved. This CDR3 spans 12 amino acids. V was pared by 4 bases and J by 1 base, with 4 bases between. Germline lookup yields CDR1 SNHLY and CDR2 FYNNEI. The CDR3 region has the DNA TGTGCCAGCAGTGCAGGGAACACTGAAGCTTTCTTT. Translating it yields CASSAGNTEAFF.

This clone was observed a single time. This rearrangement joins TRBV19 to TRBJ1-2, with a possible D match to TRBD1 (6 bases). Germline V gives CDR1 LNHDA, CDR2 SQIVND (reference sequence). The CDR3 contains 14 residues. V was cut by 7 bases and J by 3 bases, with 15 bases left in between. The CDR3 protein is CASMGGGTHYGYTF. The CDR3 DNA reads TGTGCCAGTATGGGTGGGGGCACCCACTATGGCTACACCTTC.